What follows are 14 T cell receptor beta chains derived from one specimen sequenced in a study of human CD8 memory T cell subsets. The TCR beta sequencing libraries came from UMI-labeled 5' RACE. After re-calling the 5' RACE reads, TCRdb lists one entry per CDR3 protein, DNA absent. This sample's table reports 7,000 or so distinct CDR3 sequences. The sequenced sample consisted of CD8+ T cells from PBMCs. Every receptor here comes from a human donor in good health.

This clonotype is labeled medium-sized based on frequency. This chain's CDR3 is CASSQGRGLYGYTF. The chain joins TRBV4-1 to TRBJ1-2; TCRdb's assignment of TRBD1 cannot be checked, as there is no DNA. Germline V gene lookup returns CDR1 MGHRA and CDR2 YSYEKL. The length of the CDR3 is 14 residues.

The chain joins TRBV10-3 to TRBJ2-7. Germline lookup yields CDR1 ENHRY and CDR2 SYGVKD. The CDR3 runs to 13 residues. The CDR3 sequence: CAISEGSSYEQYF.

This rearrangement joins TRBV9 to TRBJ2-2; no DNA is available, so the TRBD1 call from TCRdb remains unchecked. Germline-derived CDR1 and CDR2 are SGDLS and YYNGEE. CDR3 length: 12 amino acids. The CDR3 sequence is CASSPGSGELFF.

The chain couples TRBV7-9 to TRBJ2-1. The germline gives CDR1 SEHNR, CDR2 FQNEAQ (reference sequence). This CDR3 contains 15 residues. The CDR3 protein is CASSTSGKLHNEQFF.

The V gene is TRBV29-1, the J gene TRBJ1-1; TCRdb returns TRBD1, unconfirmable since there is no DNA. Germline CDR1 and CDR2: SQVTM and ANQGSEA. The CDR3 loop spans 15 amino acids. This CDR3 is CSVEEYQGATRGAFF.

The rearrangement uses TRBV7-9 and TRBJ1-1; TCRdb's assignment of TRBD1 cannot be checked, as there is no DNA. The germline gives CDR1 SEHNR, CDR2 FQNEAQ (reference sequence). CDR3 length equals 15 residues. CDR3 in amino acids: CASSPPREQGDEAFF. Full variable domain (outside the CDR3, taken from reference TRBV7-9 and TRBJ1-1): DTGVSQNPRHKITKRGQNVTFRCDPISEHNRLYWYRQTLGQGPEFLTYFQNEAQLEKSRLLSDRFSAERPKGSFSTLEIQRTEQGDSAMYLCASSPPREQGDEAFFGQGTRLTVV.

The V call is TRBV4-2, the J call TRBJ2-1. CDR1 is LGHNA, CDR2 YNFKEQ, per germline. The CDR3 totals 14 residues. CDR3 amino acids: CASSQDRGSYEQFF.

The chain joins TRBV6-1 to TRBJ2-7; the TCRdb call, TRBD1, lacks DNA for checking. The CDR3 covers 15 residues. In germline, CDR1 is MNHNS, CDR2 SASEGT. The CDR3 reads CASSEAGDSSYEQYF.

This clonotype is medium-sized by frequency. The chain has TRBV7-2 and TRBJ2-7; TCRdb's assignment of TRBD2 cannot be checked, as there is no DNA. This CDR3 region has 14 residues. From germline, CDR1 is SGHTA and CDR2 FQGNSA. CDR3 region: CASSKGPEGNEQYF.

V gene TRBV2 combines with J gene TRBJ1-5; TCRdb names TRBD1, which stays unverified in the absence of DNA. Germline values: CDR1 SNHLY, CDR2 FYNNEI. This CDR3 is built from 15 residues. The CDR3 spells CASSVTGMGNQPQHF.

The CDR3: CAWSRETGGGQPQHF. The gene calls are TRBV30 and TRBJ1-5; the TCRdb call, TRBD1, lacks DNA for checking. This CDR3 has 15 residues. The germline gives CDR1 GTSNPN, CDR2 SVGIG (reference sequence).

CDR3 protein: CASSEAGGPPEQYF. The chain couples TRBV3-1 to TRBJ2-7; lacking DNA, the TRBD2 call made by TCRdb goes unchecked. CDR1 is LGHDT, CDR2 YNNKEL, per germline (reference sequence). The CDR3 has 14 residues.

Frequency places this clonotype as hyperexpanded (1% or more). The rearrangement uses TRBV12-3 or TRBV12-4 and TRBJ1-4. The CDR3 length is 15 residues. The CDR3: CASSLGRTRNEKLFF.

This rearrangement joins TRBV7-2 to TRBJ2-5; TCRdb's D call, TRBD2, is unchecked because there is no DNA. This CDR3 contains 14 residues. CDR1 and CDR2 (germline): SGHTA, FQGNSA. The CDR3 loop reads CASSPQGVGETQYF. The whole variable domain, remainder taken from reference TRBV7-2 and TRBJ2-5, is GAGVSQSPSNKVTEKGKDVELRCDPISGHTALYWYRQSLGQGLEFLIYFQGNSAPDKSGLPSDRFSAERTGGSVSTLTIQRTQQEDSAVYLCASSPQGVGETQYFGPGTRLLVL.